One sample yielded the 18 T cell receptor beta chains listed below, sequenced in a study of shared clonotypes between healthy human individuals. The data were produced by immunoSEQ multiplex PCR, yet TCRdb's version contains in-frame clones alone and is incomplete. The top ten clones hold approximately 0.2% of a sample with under 1 million clones, around 96% of them seen once. As defined, naive CD8 cells were CD45RO-negative and positively selected for CCR7, with terminally differentiated effector memory CD45RA+ cells excluded. Sample: naive CD8+ T cells sorted from blood. These TCRs come from a man aged 30 to 39 in good health.

CDR3 nucleotides: TGTGCCAGCAGTCAGGGTGGCGAGCAGTACTTC. This translates into CASSQGGEQYF. This sequence joins TRBV27 and TRBJ2-7; D perhaps matches TRBD1 (5 bases). The CDR3 is 11 amino acids. V lost 5 bases, J lost 6 bases, and 8 bases lay in between. CDR1 MNHEY and CDR2 SMNVEV come from the germline V gene (reference sequence).

The chain links TRBV12-5 to TRBJ1-4; D is perhaps TRBD1 (5 bases). CDR1 is LGHNT, CDR2 FRNRAP, per germline. This CDR3 comprises 15 residues. Trimming removed 5 bases from V and 5 bases from J, with 15 bases in between. The CDR3 region is CASGADDSQNEKLFF. CDR3 DNA: TGTGCTAGTGGTGCCGACGACAGCCAAAATGAAAAACTGTTTTTT.

The gene calls are TRBV6-6 and TRBJ2-2, with D perhaps TRBD1 (6 bases). V was cut by 6 bases and J by 2 bases, with 13 bases left in between. CDR1 is MNHNY and CDR2 is SVGAGI in the germline V gene (reference sequence). The length of the CDR3 is 15 residues. CDR3 coding DNA: TGTGCCAGCAGCATGGACAGAAGAAACACCGGGGAGCTGTTTTTT. It specifies CASSMDRRNTGELFF.

A word on this clone: The sample has other DNA sequences that encode this CDR3 too. The genes are TRBV9 and TRBJ1-2; D gene ambiguous. Germline loops: CDR1 SGDLS, CDR2 YYNGEE. This CDR3 comprises 14 residues. V was trimmed by 2 bases and J by 2 bases, leaving 10 bases between them. CDR3 nucleotides: TGTGCCAGCAGCGTTGGTGGCCCGAACTATGGCTACACCTTC. As protein: CASSVGGPNYGYTF.

This chain connects TRBV11-2 to TRBJ2-3; no firm D call. The CDR3 has 16 residues. Germline V CDR1 and CDR2: SGHAT, FQNNGV. V shed 3 bases and J shed 0 bases, with 13 bases lying between them. As DNA, the CDR3 is TGTGCCAGCAGCTTTAGACCCTCACTCAGCACAGATACGCAGTATTTT. It translates to CASSFRPSLSTDTQYF.

This chain uses TRBV2 with TRBJ2-3, with D possibly being TRBD1 (6 bases). Trimming took 3 bases from V and 5 from J, leaving 15 bases between them. The CDR3 is made up of 15 amino acids. Germline V gene sequence: CDR1 SNHLY, CDR2 FYNNEI. The CDR3 DNA reads TGTGCCAGCAGTGAGGATTACAGGGAAGAAGATACGCAGTATTTT. Amino acids: CASSEDYREEDTQYF.

This clone was detected once. Other DNA sequences of this sample code for an identical CDR3. This chain connects TRBV4-3 to TRBJ2-1; 11 nucleotides align to TRBD1. Losses at the gene ends were 4 bases for V and 9 bases for J; bases not matched to a gene: 5. Germline V CDR1 and CDR2: LGHNA, YSLEER. This CDR3 has 14 amino acids. CDR3 loop: CASSLGQGAREQFF. CDR3 DNA sequence: TGCGCCAGCAGCCTAGGACAGGGGGCGCGTGAGCAGTTCTTC.

This clone was counted a single time. The chain employs TRBV7-9 and TRBJ2-7, with D perhaps matching TRBD2 (6 bases). The CDR3 is made up of 15 amino acids. The ends were cut back, 4 bases at V and 1 base at J, with 14 bases in the middle. Germline V gene sequence: CDR1 SEHNR, CDR2 FQNEAQ (reference sequence). CDR3 in DNA: TGTGCCAGCAGCTATTCCTCGGGAGCGTCCTACGAGCAGTACTTC. Its protein product is CASSYSSGASYEQYF.

This clone was recorded once. The chain joins TRBV30 to TRBJ2-1; a weak D match, TRBD1 (5 bases). Germline CDR1 is GTSNPN and CDR2 is SVGIG (reference sequence). Deletions cut 0 bases from V and 7 bases from J, with 19 bases between. The CDR3 totals 16 residues. CDR3 DNA: TGTGCCTGGAGTGTACGCCTGGGGCTTAAAGCGAATGAGCAGTTCTTC. This encodes CAWSVRLGLKANEQFF.

The V and J genes are TRBV29-1 and TRBJ2-3, with 7 bases aligning to TRBD1. V shed 0 bases, J shed 4 bases, and the junction held 10 bases outside the gene matches. Germline assignment: CDR1 SQVTM and CDR2 ANQGSEA. The CDR3 runs 16 residues. The CDR3 DNA reads as TGCAGCGTTGAAGACCGAGACAGGGCGTCTCCAGATACGCAGTATTTT. It translates to CSVEDRDRASPDTQYF.

This chain links TRBV7-9 with TRBJ1-1; TRBD1 matches 8 bases. J lost 1 base, V lost 4 bases, and 5 bases had no gene match. This CDR3 is 15 amino acids long. CDR1 SEHNR and CDR2 FQNEAQ come from the germline V gene (reference sequence). The CDR3 DNA reads TGTGCCAGCAGCTGGGGACAGGCTAAGAACACTGAAGCTTTCTTT. It translates to CASSWGQAKNTEAFF. Full variable domain (remainder filled in from reference TRBV7-9 and TRBJ1-1): DTGVSQNPRHKITKRGQNVTFRCDPISEHNRLYWYRQTLGQGPEFLTYFQNEAQLEKSRLLSDRFSAERPKGSFSTLEIQRTEQGDSAMYLCASSWGQAKNTEAFFGQGTRLTVV.

This clone is a singleton in its sample. This chain connects TRBV7-9 to TRBJ2-7, with a possible D match to TRBD1 (5 bases). Trimming took 4 bases from V and 2 from J, leaving 9 bases between them. Germline V CDR1 and CDR2: SEHNR, FQNEAQ (reference sequence). CDR3 length: 13 residues. CDR3: CASSSTETYEQYF. In nucleotides, the CDR3 is TGTGCCAGCAGCTCGACAGAAACCTACGAGCAGTACTTC.

CDR3 nucleotide sequence: TGTGCCAGCAGCCAACCATTTAGCCCCACGCTCTCTGGGGCCAACGTCCTGACTTTC. Translation: CASSQPFSPTLSGANVLTF. This chain links TRBV14 with TRBJ2-6; no clear D. The CDR3 contains 19 residues. Trimming removed 2 bases at V and 0 bases at J, with 17 bases between. CDR1 and CDR2 (germline): SGHDN, FVKESK.

V gene TRBV7-6 combines with J gene TRBJ2-1; maybe TRBD2 (5 bases). The ends were cut back, 4 bases at V and 6 bases at J, with 13 bases in the middle. This CDR3 is 14 amino acids long. Germline lookup yields CDR1 SGHVS and CDR2 FNYEAQ. The CDR3: CASSSPLTSNEQFF. Written as DNA, the CDR3 is TGTGCCAGCAGCTCGCCCCTCACTAGCAATGAGCAGTTCTTC.

The chain uses TRBV7-9 and TRBJ1-1; no clear D gene. The CDR3 contains 11 residues. V lost 6 bases, J lost 11 bases, and 13 bases lay in between. Looked up from germline, CDR1 is SEHNR and CDR2 is FQNEAQ (reference sequence). The CDR3 DNA reads TGTGCCAGCAGAGCCGAGACGGATGCTTTCTTT. Encoded protein: CASRAETDAFF.

The chain carries TRBV4-1 and TRBJ1-4, with D possibly TRBD1 on 6 matching bases. Germline loops: CDR1 MGHRA, CDR2 YSYEKL. Trimming shortened V by 6 bases and J by 7 bases, and 21 bases separated the two germline ends. The CDR3 is 16 amino acids. The CDR3 bases are TGCGCCAGCAGTCTCCGGGTTGGGGGGCCCACTGAAAAACTGTTTTTT. Amino acid sequence: CASSLRVGGPTEKLFF.

V gene TRBV11-2 combines with J gene TRBJ2-1, with no clear D. The CDR3 is made up of 12 amino acids. Deletions cut 5 bases from V and 5 bases from J, with 7 bases between. CDR1 SGHAT and CDR2 FQNNGV come from the germline V gene. CDR3 residues: CASSAHNNEQFF. In DNA form, the CDR3 reads TGTGCCAGCAGCGCACACAACAATGAGCAGTTCTTC.

The chain carries TRBV11-2 and TRBJ2-1, with D possibly being TRBD1 (6 bases). The CDR3 length is 15 residues. Trimming stripped 5 bases from V and 2 bases from J, with 13 bases between. From germline, CDR1 is SGHAT and CDR2 FQNNGV. CDR3 in amino acids: CASSLGQYPYNEQFF. The CDR3 coding sequence is TGTGCCAGCAGCCTAGGACAGTATCCCTACAATGAGCAGTTCTTC.